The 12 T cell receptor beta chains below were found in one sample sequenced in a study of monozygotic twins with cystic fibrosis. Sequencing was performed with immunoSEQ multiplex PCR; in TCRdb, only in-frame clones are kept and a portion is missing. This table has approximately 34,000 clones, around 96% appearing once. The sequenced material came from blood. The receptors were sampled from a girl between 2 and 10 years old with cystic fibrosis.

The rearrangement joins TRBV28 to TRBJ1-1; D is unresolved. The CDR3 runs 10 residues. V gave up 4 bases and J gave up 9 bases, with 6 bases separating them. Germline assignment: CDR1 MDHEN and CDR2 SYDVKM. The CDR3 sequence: CASSSGQAFF. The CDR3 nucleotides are TGTGCCAGCAGTTCCGGGCAAGCTTTCTTT.

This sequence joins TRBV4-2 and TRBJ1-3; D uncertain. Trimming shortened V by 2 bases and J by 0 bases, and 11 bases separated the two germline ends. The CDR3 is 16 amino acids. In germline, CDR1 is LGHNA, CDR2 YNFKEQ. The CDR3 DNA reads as TGTGCCAGCAGCCAATCCACGAAGAGCTCTGGAAACACCATATATTTT. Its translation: CASSQSTKSSGNTIYF.

This CDR3 reads CASSRWDKETQYF. In DNA form, the CDR3 reads TGCGCCAGCAGCCGATGGGACAAGGAGACCCAGTACTTC. This chain joins TRBV4-1 and TRBJ2-5, with D tentatively TRBD1 (6 bases). Germline CDR1 MGHRA, CDR2 YSYEKL. The CDR3 length is 13 residues. V lost 4 bases and J lost 5, with 11 bases in between.

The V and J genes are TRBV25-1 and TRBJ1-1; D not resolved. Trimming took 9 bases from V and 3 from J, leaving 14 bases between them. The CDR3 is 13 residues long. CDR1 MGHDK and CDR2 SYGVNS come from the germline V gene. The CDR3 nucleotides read TGTGCCAGGGTGGAGAAACGAGACACTGAAGCTTTCTTT. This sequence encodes CARVEKRDTEAFF.

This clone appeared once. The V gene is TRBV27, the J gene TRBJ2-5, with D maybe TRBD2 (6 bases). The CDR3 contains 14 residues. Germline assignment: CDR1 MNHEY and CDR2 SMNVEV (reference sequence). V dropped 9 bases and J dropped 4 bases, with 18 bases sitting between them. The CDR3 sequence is CASQLSGVGETQYF. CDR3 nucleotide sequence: TGTGCCAGTCAGCTGTCGGGAGTGGGAGAGACCCAGTACTTC.

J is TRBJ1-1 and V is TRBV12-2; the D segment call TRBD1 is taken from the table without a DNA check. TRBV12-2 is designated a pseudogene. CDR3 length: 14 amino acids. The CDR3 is CASRPPKKNTEAFF. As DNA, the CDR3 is TGTGCAAGTCGCCCCCCCAAAAAGAACACTGAAGCTTTCTTT.

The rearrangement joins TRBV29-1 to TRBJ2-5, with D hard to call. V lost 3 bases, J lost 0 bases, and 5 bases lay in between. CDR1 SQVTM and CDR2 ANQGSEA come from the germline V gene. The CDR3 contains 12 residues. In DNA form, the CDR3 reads TGCAGCGTTGATAAGGACCAAGAGACCCAGTACTTC. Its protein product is CSVDKDQETQYF.

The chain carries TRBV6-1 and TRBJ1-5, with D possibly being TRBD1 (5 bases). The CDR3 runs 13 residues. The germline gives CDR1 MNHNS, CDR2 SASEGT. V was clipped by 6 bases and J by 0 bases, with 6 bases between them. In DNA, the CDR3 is TGTGCCAGCAGGGGGGATAGCAATCAGCCCCAGCATTTT. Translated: CASRGDSNQPQHF.

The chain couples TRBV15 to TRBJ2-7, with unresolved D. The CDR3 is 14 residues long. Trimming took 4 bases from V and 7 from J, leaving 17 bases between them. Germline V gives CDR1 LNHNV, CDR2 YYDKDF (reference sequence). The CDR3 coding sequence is TGTGCCACCAGCACCCGCAACCGGATGGGGGAGCAGTACTTC. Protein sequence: CATSTRNRMGEQYF.

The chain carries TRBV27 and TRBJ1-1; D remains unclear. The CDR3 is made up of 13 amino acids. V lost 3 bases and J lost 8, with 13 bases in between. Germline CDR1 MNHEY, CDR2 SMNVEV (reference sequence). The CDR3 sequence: CASSFSATAEAFF. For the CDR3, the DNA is TGTGCCAGCAGTTTCTCTGCAACAGCAGAAGCTTTCTTT.

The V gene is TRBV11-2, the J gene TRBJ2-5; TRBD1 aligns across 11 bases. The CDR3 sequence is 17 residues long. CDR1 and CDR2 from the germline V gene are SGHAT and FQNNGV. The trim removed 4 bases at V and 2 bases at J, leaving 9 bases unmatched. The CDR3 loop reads CASSSGQGVSGQETQYF. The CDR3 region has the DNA TGTGCCAGCAGCTCGGGACAGGGGGTCTCGGGTCAAGAGACCCAGTACTTC.

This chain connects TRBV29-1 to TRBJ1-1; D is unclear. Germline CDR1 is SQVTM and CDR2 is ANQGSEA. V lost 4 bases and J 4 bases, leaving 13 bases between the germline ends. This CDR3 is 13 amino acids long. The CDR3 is CSVVRVYSTEAFF. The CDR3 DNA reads TGCAGCGTTGTTCGCGTCTACAGCACTGAAGCTTTCTTT.